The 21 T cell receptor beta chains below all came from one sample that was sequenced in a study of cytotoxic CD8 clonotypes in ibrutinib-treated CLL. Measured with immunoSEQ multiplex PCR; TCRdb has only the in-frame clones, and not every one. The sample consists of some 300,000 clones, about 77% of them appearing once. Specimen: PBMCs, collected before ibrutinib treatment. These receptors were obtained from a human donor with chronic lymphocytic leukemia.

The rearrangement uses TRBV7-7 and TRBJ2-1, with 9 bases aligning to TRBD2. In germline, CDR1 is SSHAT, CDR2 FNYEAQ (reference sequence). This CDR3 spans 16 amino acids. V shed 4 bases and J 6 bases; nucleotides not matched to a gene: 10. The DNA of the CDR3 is TGTGCCAGCAGCTCTGACGTAGCGGGAGTCTCCAATGAGCAGTTCTTC. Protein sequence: CASSSDVAGVSNEQFF.

CDR3 nucleotide sequence: TGTGCCAGCTCACCCAGACTAGCCGAGAGCTCCTACGAGCAGTACTTC. This sequence encodes CASSPRLAESSYEQYF. The gene calls are TRBV18 and TRBJ2-7, with 7 bases matching TRBD2. The CDR3 is 16 amino acids. The germline CDR1 and CDR2 sequences are KGHSH and LQKENI. Trimming at V came to 3 bases and at J to 0 bases, leaving 8 bases not matched to a gene.

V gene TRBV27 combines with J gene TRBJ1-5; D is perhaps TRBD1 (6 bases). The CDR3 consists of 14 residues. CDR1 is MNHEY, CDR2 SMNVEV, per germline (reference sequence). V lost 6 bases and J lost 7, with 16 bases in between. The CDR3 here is CASRGQGLRQPQHF. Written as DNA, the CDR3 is TGTGCCAGCAGAGGGCAGGGGTTGAGGCAGCCCCAGCATTTT.

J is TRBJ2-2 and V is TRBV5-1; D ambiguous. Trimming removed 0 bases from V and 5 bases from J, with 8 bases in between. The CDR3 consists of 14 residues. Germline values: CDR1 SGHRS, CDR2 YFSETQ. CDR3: CASSLEVGTGELFF. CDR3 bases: TGCGCCAGCAGCTTGGAGGTGGGAACCGGGGAGCTGTTTTTT.

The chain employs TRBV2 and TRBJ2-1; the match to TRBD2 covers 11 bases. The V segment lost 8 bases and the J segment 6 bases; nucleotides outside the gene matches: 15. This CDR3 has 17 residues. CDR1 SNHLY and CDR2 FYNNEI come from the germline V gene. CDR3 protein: CASGFTSGSLIGNEQFF. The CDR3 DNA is TGTGCCAGCGGGTTCACTAGCGGGAGTTTAATTGGCAATGAGCAGTTCTTC.

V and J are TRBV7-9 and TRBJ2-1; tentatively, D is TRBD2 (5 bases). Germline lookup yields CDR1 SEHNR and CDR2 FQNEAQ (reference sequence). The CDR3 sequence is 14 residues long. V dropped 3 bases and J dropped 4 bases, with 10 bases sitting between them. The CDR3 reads CASSFSSTYNEQFF. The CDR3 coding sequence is TGTGCCAGCAGCTTTTCTAGCACGTACAATGAGCAGTTCTTC.

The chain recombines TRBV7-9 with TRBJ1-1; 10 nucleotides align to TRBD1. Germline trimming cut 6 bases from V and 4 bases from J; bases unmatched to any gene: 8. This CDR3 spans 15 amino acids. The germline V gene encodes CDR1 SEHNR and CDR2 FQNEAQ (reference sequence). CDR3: CASRYDRGHITEAFF. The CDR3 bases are TGTGCCAGCAGGTACGACAGGGGGCACATCACTGAAGCTTTCTTT.

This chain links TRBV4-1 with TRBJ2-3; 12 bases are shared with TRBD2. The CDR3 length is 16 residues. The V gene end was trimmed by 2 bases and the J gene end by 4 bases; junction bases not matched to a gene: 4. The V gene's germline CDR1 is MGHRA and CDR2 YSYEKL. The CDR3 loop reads CASSQKLAGGSDTQYF. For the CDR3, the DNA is TGCGCCAGCAGCCAAAAACTAGCGGGAGGTTCAGATACGCAGTATTTT.

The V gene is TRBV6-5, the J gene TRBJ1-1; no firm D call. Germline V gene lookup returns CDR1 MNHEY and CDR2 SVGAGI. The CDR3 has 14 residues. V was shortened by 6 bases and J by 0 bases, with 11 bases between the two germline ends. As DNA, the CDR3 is TGTGCCAGCAGCAAACAAGGCATGAACACTGAAGCTTTCTTT. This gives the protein CASSKQGMNTEAFF.

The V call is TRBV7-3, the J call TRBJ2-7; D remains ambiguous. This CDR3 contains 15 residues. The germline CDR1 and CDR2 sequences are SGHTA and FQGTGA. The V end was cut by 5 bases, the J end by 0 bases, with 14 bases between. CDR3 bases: TGTGCCAGCAGCCCGTCTGGGCGGAGCTCCTACGAGCAGTACTTC. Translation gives CASSPSGRSSYEQYF.

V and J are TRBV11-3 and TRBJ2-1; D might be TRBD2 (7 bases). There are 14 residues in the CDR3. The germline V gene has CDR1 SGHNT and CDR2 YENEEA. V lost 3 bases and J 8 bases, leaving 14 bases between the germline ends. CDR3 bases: TGTGCCAGCAGCTTGCGGCAGGGGAGGGATGAGCAGTTCTTC. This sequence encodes CASSLRQGRDEQFF. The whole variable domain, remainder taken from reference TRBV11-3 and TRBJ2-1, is EAGVVQSPRYKIIEKKQPVAFWCNPISGHNTLYWYLQNLGQGPELLIRYENEEAVDDSQLPKDRFSAERLKGVDSTLKIQPAELGDSAVYLCASSLRQGRDEQFFGPGTRLTVL.

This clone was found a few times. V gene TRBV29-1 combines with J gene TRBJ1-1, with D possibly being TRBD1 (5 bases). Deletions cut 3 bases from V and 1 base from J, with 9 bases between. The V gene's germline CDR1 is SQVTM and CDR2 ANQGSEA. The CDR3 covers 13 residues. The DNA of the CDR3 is TGCAGCGTTGAGGGCAGGGAGAACACTGAAGCTTTCTTT. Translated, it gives CSVEGRENTEAFF.

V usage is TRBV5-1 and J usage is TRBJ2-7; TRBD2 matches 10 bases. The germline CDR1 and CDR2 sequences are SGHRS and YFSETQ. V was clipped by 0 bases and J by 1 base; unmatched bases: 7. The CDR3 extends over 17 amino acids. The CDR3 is CASSLGAGGPSSYEQYF. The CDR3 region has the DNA TGCGCCAGCAGCTTGGGAGCGGGAGGGCCTTCGTCCTACGAGCAGTACTTC.

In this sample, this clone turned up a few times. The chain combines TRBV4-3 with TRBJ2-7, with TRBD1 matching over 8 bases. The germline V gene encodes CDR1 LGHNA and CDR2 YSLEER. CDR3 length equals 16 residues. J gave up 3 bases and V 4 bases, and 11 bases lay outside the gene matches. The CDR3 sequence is CASSPGQGRLLYEQYF. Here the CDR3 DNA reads TGCGCCAGCAGCCCCGGACAGGGTCGGTTGCTCTACGAGCAGTACTTC.

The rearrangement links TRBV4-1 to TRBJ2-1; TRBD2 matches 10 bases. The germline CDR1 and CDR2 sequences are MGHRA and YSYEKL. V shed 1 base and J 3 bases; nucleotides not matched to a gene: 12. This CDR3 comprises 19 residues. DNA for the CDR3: TGCGCCAGCAGCCAAGCGGCTAGCGGGAGAATTCCCGGCTACAATGAGCAGTTCTTC. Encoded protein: CASSQAASGRIPGYNEQFF.

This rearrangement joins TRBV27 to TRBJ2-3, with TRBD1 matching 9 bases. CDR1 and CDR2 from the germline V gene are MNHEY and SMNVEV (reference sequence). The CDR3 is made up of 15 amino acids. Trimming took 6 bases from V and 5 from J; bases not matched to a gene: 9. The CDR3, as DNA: TGTGCCAGCAGCCGCCGGGACAGGGTTGGAGATACGCAGTATTTT. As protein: CASSRRDRVGDTQYF.

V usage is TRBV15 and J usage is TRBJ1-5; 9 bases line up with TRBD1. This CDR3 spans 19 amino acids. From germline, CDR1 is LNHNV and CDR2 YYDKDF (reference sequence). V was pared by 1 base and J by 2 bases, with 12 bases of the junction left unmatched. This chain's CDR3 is CATSRVTGGVSLGNQPQHF. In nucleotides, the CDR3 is TGTGCCACCAGCAGAGTCACAGGGGGCGTCAGTTTGGGCAATCAGCCCCAGCATTTT.

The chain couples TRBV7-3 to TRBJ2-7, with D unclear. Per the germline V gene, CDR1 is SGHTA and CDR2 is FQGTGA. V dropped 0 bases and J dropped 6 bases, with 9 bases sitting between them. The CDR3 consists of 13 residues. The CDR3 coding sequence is TGTGCCAGCAGCTTAACGTCGCGCTCCGAGCAGTACTTC. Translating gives CASSLTSRSEQYF.

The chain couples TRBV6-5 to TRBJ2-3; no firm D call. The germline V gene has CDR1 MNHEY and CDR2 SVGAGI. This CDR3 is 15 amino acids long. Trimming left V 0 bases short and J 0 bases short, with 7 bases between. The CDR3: CASSYSLASTDTQYF. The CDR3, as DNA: TGTGCCAGCAGTTACTCCCTGGCGAGCACAGATACGCAGTATTTT.

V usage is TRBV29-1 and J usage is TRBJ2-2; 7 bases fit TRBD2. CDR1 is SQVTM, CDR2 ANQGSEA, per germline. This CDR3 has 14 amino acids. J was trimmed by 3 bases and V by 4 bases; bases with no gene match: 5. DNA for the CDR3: TGCAGCGTTGTATTCGGGAGGCACACCGGGGAGCTGTTTTTT. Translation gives CSVVFGRHTGELFF.

The CDR3 loop reads CASSASPGAYEQYF. The CDR3 DNA is TGCGCCAGCAGCGCGTCACCTGGCGCCTACGAGCAGTACTTC. The chain joins TRBV5-1 to TRBJ2-7; D is uncertain. The germline CDR1 and CDR2 sequences are SGHRS and YFSETQ. CDR3 size: 14 residues. Trimming cost V 4 bases and J 2 bases, with 13 bases left between them.